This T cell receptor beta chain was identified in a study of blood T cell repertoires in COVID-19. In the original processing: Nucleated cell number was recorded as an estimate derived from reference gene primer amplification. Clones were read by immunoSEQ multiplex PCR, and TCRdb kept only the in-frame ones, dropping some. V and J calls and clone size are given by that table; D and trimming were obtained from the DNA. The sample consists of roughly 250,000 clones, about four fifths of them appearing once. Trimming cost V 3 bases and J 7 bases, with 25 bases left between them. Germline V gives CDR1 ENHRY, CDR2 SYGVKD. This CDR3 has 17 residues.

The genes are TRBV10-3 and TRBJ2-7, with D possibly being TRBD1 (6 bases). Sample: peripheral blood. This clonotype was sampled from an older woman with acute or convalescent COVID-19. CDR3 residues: CAISDLPRDTRFREQYF. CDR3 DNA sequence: TGTGCCATCAGTGACTTGCCCCGGGACACCCGGTTTCGGGAGCAGTACTTC.